A single sample gave rise to the 3 T cell receptor beta chains below, sequenced in a study of cytomegalovirus exposure and HLA in healthy donors. The PCR used 60 Vbeta and 13 Jbeta primers. Clones were read by immunoSEQ multiplex PCR, and TCRdb kept only the in-frame ones, dropping some. The repertoire holds 100,000 to 120,000 clones, with under 80% as singletons. Sequences were obtained from PBMCs. The source of these receptors is a woman aged 40 to 50 in good health and CMV-seropositive.

This clone appeared a few times. This chain uses TRBV7-3 with TRBJ1-1; D gene unclear. V was shortened by 10 bases and J by 4 bases, with 13 bases between the two germline ends. The CDR3 sequence is 12 residues long. Germline CDR1 and CDR2: SGHTA and FQGTGA. CDR3 loop: CAKQSRGTEAFF. The DNA of the CDR3 is TGTGCCAAACAGAGTCGGGGCACTGAAGCTTTCTTT.

The V and J genes are TRBV13 and TRBJ1-1; 10 bases are shared with TRBD1. In germline, CDR1 is PRHDT, CDR2 FYEKMQ (reference sequence). V gave up 4 bases and J gave up 9 bases; unmatched junction bases: 2. This CDR3 region has 12 residues. The CDR3, as DNA: TGTGCCAGCAGCTCGACAGGGGGCCAAGCTTTCTTT. Protein: CASSSTGGQAFF.

The rearrangement links TRBV29-1 to TRBJ1-5, with 7 bases identical to TRBD1. The CDR3 is made up of 13 amino acids. Germline assignment: CDR1 SQVTM and CDR2 ANQGSEA. J gave up 7 bases and V 5 bases, and 8 bases lay outside the gene matches. The CDR3 sequence is CSVSDRVGQPQHF. The CDR3 DNA reads TGCAGCGTTTCAGACAGGGTCGGCCAGCCCCAGCATTTT. Looking up the rest from reference TRBV29-1 and TRBJ1-5 gives the full variable domain: SAVISQKPSRDICQRGTSLTIQCQVDSQVTMMFWYRQQPGQSLTLIATANQGSEATYESGFVIDKFPISRPNLTFSTLTVSNMSPEDSSIYLCSVSDRVGQPQHFGDGTRLSIL.